This T cell receptor beta chain came from a study of T cell repertoires in cytomegalovirus infection. As to this clonotype: Its antigen is undetermined.

Each CDR3 protein gets one entry after TCRdb re-called the reads with MiXCR. Counted here are about half a million distinct CDR3 sequences, 25% to 35% occurring once; the ten biggest clones make up 17%. The V and J ends lost 7 bases and 7 bases respectively, with 16 bases between them. The CDR3 runs 12 residues. CDR1 is SQVTM and CDR2 is ANQGSEA in the germline V gene. This chain connects TRBV29-1 to TRBJ1-2; tentative D call: TRBD1 (5 bases). This TCR was recovered from a human donor in good health (CMV status not recorded). Some clones in this sample may be carry-over from other donors' samples. Sequencing used cultured PBMCs, obtained from culture after CMV antigen stimulation. The CDR3 DNA follows: TGCAGCGCGGAAGGGAGTGGGGGTGGCTACACCTTC. Protein sequence: CSAEGSGGGYTF.